This T cell receptor beta chain was documented in a study of blood T cells in healthy people across ages. The count of this clonotype is one. The second PCR ran roughly 6 to 12 cycles with a sample-barcoded 5' primer and J-beta primers. MiXCR was run by TCRdb on the 5' RACE reads, yielding one entry per CDR3 protein. The sample has fewer than 650,000 distinct CDR3 sequences, 25% to 35% seen once. The CDR3 length is 14 residues. V dropped 0 bases and J dropped 5 bases, with 10 bases sitting between them. The germline V gene has CDR1 SEHNR and CDR2 FQNEAQ (reference sequence). This sample was shared with a second study, whose subject was T cells of mothers and their children.

The chain employs TRBV7-9 and TRBJ2-5; no firm D call. The receptor was isolated from a boy aged 2 to 9 in good health. What was sequenced was blood. The DNA for the CDR3 is TGTGCCAGCAGCTTAGCGGAAGGATTCGAGACCCAGTACTTC. This codes for CASSLAEGFETQYF.